What follows are 24 T cell receptor beta chains derived from one specimen sequenced in a study of human T cells and chemical hapten exposure. TCRdb re-called the RACE reads with MiXCR, one entry per CDR3 protein. This table has some 59,000 distinct CDR3 sequences, over 9% appearing once. Time point specified: pre-sensitization, week 0. The treatment denotes: therapeutic diphenylcyclopropenone sensitization with weekly scalp DPC. The starting material was whole blood, obtained in connection with sensitization to the hapten diphenylcyclopropenone (DPC). Every receptor here comes from a woman in her 40s with alopecia areata. Some clones in this sample may be carry-over from other donors' samples.

This clonotype was found many times. The chain is built from TRBV25-1 and TRBJ1-2; 9 nucleotides line up with TRBD1. With V trimmed by 4 bases and J by 4 bases, 7 bases remained unmatched. Germline V gene sequence: CDR1 MGHDK, CDR2 SYGVNS. The CDR3 is 15 amino acids. The CDR3: CASSAPGQGGYGYTF. In DNA, the CDR3 is TGTGCCAGCAGTGCTCCGGGACAGGGTGGCTATGGCTACACCTTC.

This clonotype has a handful of counts. This chain links TRBV7-2 with TRBJ2-5; D ambiguous. CDR3 length: 12 amino acids. Germline CDR1 reads SGHTA; CDR2 reads FQGNSA. With 1 base removed from V and 8 bases from J, the gap between germline ends came to 8 bases. The chain's CDR3 is CASSLVGRTQYF. CDR3 bases: TGTGCCAGCAGCTTAGTGGGAAGAACCCAGTACTTC. Filled out from reference TRBV7-2 and TRBJ2-5, the complete variable domain reads GAGVSQSPSNKVTEKGKDVELRCDPISGHTALYWYRQSLGQGLEFLIYFQGNSAPDKSGLPSDRFSAERTGGSVSTLTIQRTQQEDSAVYLCASSLVGRTQYFGPGTRLLVL.

This clonotype has a handful of counts. The chain links TRBV9 to TRBJ2-3; D remains ambiguous. Germline values: CDR1 SGDLS, CDR2 YYNGEE. This CDR3 is built from 14 residues. V lost 0 bases and J 0 bases, leaving 5 bases between the germline ends. This CDR3 is CASSVGGSTDTQYF. CDR3 bases: TGTGCCAGCAGCGTAGGCGGAAGCACAGATACGCAGTATTTT. The full variable domain, its missing parts supplied by reference TRBV9 and TRBJ2-3, is DSGVTQTPKHLITATGQRVTLRCSPRSGDLSVYWYQQSLDQGLQFLIQYYNGEERAKGNILERFSAQQFPDLHSELNLSSLELGDSALYFCASSVGGSTDTQYFGPGTRLTVL.

Points on this clonotype: Mismatch with germline at one junction end may stem from a read error. The chain recombines TRBV6-2 or TRBV6-3 with TRBJ2-1; 8 bases agree with TRBD1. Germline V gene lookup returns CDR1 MNHEY and CDR2 SVGEGT. The CDR3 runs 15 residues. The CDR3 loop is CASSGGQGPYNGQFF. CDR3 nucleotides: TGTGCCAGCAGTGGCGGACAGGGTCCCTACAATGGGCAGTTCTTC.

At least ten counts were recorded for this clonotype. V usage is TRBV5-5 and J usage is TRBJ2-7, with TRBD1 matching over 9 bases. CDR1 SGHKS and CDR2 YYEKEE come from the germline V gene (reference sequence). The trim removed 0 bases at V and 2 bases at J, leaving 6 bases unmatched. CDR3 size: 16 residues. The CDR3 DNA reads TGTGCCAGCAGCTTGGCAGGGGACAGGGACACCTACGAGCAGTACTTC. Protein product: CASSLAGDRDTYEQYF.

The table lists this clonotype with many counts. The J gene is TRBJ2-5, the V gene TRBV20-1, with TRBD1 matching 7 bases. V shed 6 bases and J 3 bases; nucleotides not matched to a gene: 7. Germline V gene data show CDR1 as DFQATT and CDR2 as SNEGSKA (reference sequence). The CDR3 is 13 residues long. In DNA, the CDR3 is TGCAGTGCCCCCGGGACAGATAAAGAGACCCAGTACTTC. As protein: CSAPGTDKETQYF.

This clonotype was detected a few times. In nucleotides, the CDR3 is TGCAGTGCTTTAGGAGACAGACCCTTCTTATCCTACGAGCAGTACTTC. This gives the protein CSALGDRPFLSYEQYF. The V and J genes are TRBV20-1 and TRBJ2-7, with D possibly TRBD1 on 5 matching bases. The CDR3 spans 16 residues. Germline-derived CDR1 and CDR2 are DFQATT and SNEGSKA (reference sequence). V lost 5 bases and J 1 base, leaving 21 bases between the germline ends.

At least ten counts were recorded for this clonotype. The rearrangement joins TRBV7-3 to TRBJ2-6; TRBD1 matches 7 bases. The CDR3 contains 16 residues. In germline, CDR1 is SGHTA, CDR2 FQGTGA. J lost 4 bases, V lost 6 bases, and 9 bases had no gene match. This chain's CDR3 is CASRKNQGEGANVLTF. The CDR3 nucleotides are TGTGCCAGCAGGAAAAACCAGGGGGAAGGGGCCAACGTCCTGACTTTC.

This clonotype occurred a few times. The rearrangement links TRBV30 to TRBJ1-1, with 9 bases that match TRBD1. CDR3 length equals 16 residues. Germline V lookup: CDR1 GTSNPN, CDR2 SVGIG (reference sequence). V trimming: 1 base; J trimming: 6 bases; junction bases outside the gene matches: 12. The CDR3 protein is CAWSAGKPDRGPEAFF. In nucleotides, the CDR3 is TGTGCCTGGAGTGCTGGGAAACCGGACAGGGGACCTGAAGCTTTCTTT.

The CDR3 nucleotides read TGTGCCAGCAGCCACAGGGGCTACACGCAGTATTTT. Amino acid sequence: CASSHRGYTQYF. The chain is built from TRBV14 and TRBJ2-3; D perhaps matches TRBD1 (6 bases). The germline V and J ends were trimmed by 3 bases and 9 bases, with 10 bases remaining between them. The CDR3 is 12 residues long. Germline CDR1 is SGHDN and CDR2 is FVKESK.

This clonotype was counted at least ten times. The J gene is TRBJ2-1, the V gene TRBV4-3, with TRBD2 matching 12 bases. The CDR3 totals 15 residues. Losses at the gene ends were 1 base for V and 10 bases for J; bases not matched to a gene: 5. Germline loops: CDR1 LGHNA, CDR2 YSLEER. CDR3 region: CASSQGLAGAREQFF. The DNA for the CDR3 is TGCGCCAGCAGCCAAGGACTAGCGGGAGCGAGAGAGCAGTTCTTC.

This clonotype was seen a handful of times. The V and J genes are TRBV3-1 and TRBJ1-1; 8 bases agree with TRBD1. CDR3 length: 16 residues. The trim removed 3 bases at V and 2 bases at J, leaving 8 bases unmatched. Germline values: CDR1 LGHDT, CDR2 YNNKEL (reference sequence). CDR3 loop: CASSQDDRGFNTEAFF. CDR3 DNA sequence: TGTGCCAGCAGCCAGGACGACAGGGGATTTAACACTGAAGCTTTCTTT.

This clonotype was counted a few times. CDR3 DNA sequence: TGTGCCAGCTCTCCGGACAGTCCTCGAGTATATCAGCCCCAGCATTTT. The encoded protein is CASSPDSPRVYQPQHF. The chain employs TRBV18 and TRBJ1-5; TRBD1 might be the D (6 bases). The germline V and J ends were trimmed by 6 bases and 5 bases, with 20 bases remaining between them. CDR1 KGHSH and CDR2 LQKENI come from the germline V gene. This CDR3 region has 16 residues.

This clonotype was picked up a small number of times. The CDR3 is CASSLWGGQETQYF. CDR3 nucleotides: TGCGCCAGCAGCTTGTGGGGGGGCCAAGAGACCCAGTACTTC. The rearrangement joins TRBV5-1 to TRBJ2-5, with TRBD2 identical over 7 bases. The V segment lost 1 base and the J segment 1 base; nucleotides outside the gene matches: 1. This CDR3 comprises 14 residues. CDR1 is SGHRS and CDR2 is YFSETQ in the germline V gene. Variable domain in full (rest from reference TRBV5-1 and TRBJ2-5): KAGVTQTPRYLIKTRGQQVTLSCSPISGHRSVSWYQQTPGQGLQFLFEYFSETQRNKGNFPGRFSGRQFSNSRSEMNVSTLELGDSALYLCASSLWGGQETQYFGPGTRLLVL.

A few counts support this clonotype. The chain recombines TRBV4-3 with TRBJ2-1; D is possibly TRBD2 (5 bases). This CDR3 spans 15 amino acids. V was shortened by 1 base and J by 8 bases, with 15 bases between the two germline ends. Per germline, CDR1 LGHNA and CDR2 YSLEER. The CDR3 loop reads CASSQGKRWNDEQFF. CDR3 DNA: TGCGCCAGCAGCCAAGGTAAGCGGTGGAACGATGAGCAGTTCTTC.

This clonotype was recorded many times. CDR3 sequence: CSAYGTGGTDTQYF. The CDR3 bases are TGCAGCGCCTACGGGACAGGGGGCACAGATACGCAGTATTTT. The chain links TRBV29-1 to TRBJ2-3, with 10 nucleotides matching TRBD1. The CDR3 totals 14 residues. Trimming cost V 7 bases and J 1 base; bases outside gene matches: 5. CDR1 is SQVTM and CDR2 is ANQGSEA in the germline V gene.

This clonotype was seen many times. The chain carries TRBV29-1 and TRBJ2-3, with a weak D call TRBD2 (5 bases). Germline assignment: CDR1 SQVTM and CDR2 ANQGSEA. The germline V and J ends were trimmed by 4 bases and 2 bases, with 16 bases remaining between them. The CDR3 runs to 15 residues. In nucleotides, the CDR3 is TGCAGCGTTGGGCCCAGCGGAGCTTACACAGATACGCAGTATTTT. Translated, it gives CSVGPSGAYTDTQYF.

The table lists this clonotype with many counts. The gene calls are TRBV2 and TRBJ2-1; TRBD2 matches at 7 bases. CDR3 length: 15 amino acids. The V and J ends lost 5 bases and 6 bases, in that order; junction bases with no gene match: 10. CDR1 and CDR2 (germline): SNHLY, FYNNEI. CDR3 bases: TGTGCCAGCAGTAATGGACTAGTATCAGTCAATGAGCAGTTCTTC. Translated, it gives CASSNGLVSVNEQFF.

The chain has TRBV29-1 and TRBJ2-4; D is perhaps TRBD1 or TRBD2 (5 bases each). V lost 6 bases and J lost 8, with 17 bases in between. The CDR3 has 13 residues. CDR1 is SQVTM, CDR2 ANQGSEA, per germline. This CDR3 reads CSVGTQRGDIQYF. CDR3 bases: TGCAGCGTGGGGACCCAGAGGGGAGACATTCAGTACTTC.

This clonotype showed up just a few times. The chain carries TRBV5-5 and TRBJ2-1; 7 nucleotides match TRBD2. The germline V gene has CDR1 SGHKS and CDR2 YYEKEE (reference sequence). The ends lost 4 bases at V and 9 bases at J; junction bases unmatched: 10. The CDR3 extends over 14 amino acids. CDR3 bases: TGTGCCAGCAGCATACAAGGGACTATCATTGAGCAGTTCTTC. This encodes CASSIQGTIIEQFF.

This clonotype has at least ten counts. The chain recombines TRBV3-1 with TRBJ1-4; TRBD1 aligns across 8 bases. The germline gives CDR1 LGHDT, CDR2 YNNKEL (reference sequence). The CDR3 sequence is 16 residues long. Trimming removed 0 bases from V and 8 bases from J; junction bases left unmatched: 8. CDR3 in amino acids: CASSQDRGTGGEKLFF. The DNA of the CDR3 is TGTGCCAGCAGCCAAGATCGCGGGACAGGAGGGGAAAAACTGTTTTTT.

This clonotype has only a few counts. The rearrangement uses TRBV5-5 and TRBJ2-1; possibly TRBD1 or TRBD2 for D (7 bases each). Trimming took 4 bases from V and 8 from J, leaving 22 bases between them. CDR1 is SGHKS, CDR2 YYEKEE, per germline (reference sequence). CDR3 length: 16 amino acids. The CDR3 reads CASSPRGRGRAYEQFF. The DNA for the CDR3 is TGTGCCAGCAGCCCCCGCGGCAGGGGGAGGGCCTATGAGCAGTTCTTC.

This clonotype has at least ten counts. V gene TRBV18 combines with J gene TRBJ2-2, with D tentatively TRBD1 (6 bases). The germline V gene encodes CDR1 KGHSH and CDR2 LQKENI. This CDR3 region has 15 residues. V lost 6 bases to trimming and J lost 5 bases, with 16 bases between them. CDR3 sequence (DNA): TGTGCCAGCTCGCCAACAGGGTCGGTAACCGGGGAGCTGTTTTTT. Residues: CASSPTGSVTGELFF. The entire variable domain, with the rest obtained from reference TRBV18 and TRBJ2-2, is as follows: NAGVMQNPRHLVRRRGQEARLRCSPMKGHSHVYWYRQLPEEGLKFMVYLQKENIIDESGMPKERFSAEFPKEGPSILRIQQVVRGDSAAYFCASSPTGSVTGELFFGEGSRLTVL.

This clonotype was picked up a small number of times. This chain joins TRBV4-3 and TRBJ1-4; tentative D call: TRBD1 (5 bases). Germline CDR1 is LGHNA and CDR2 is YSLEER. The CDR3 consists of 15 residues. V was cut by 1 base and J by 2 bases, with 8 bases left in between. CDR3 residues: CASSQGGTTNEKLFF. For the CDR3, the DNA is TGCGCCAGCAGCCAAGGAGGGACGACTAATGAAAAACTGTTTTTT.